This section outlines one T cell receptor (beta chain) sequence together with its context. Its cognate antigen has yet to be identified. Base-call qualities are not available, and no considerably larger clone is one nucleotide away. Using the deep immunoSEQ assay, TCR CDR3 regions were amplified from genomic DNA by multiplex PCR. Extracted genomic DNA from each cell subset was distributed evenly across all wells of several immunoSEQ 96-well plates, and each plate was treated as a replicate. Each replicate PCR for sorted subsets received about 220 ng genomic DNA, equal to roughly 29,000 T cell genomes. Purified libraries were quantified with a Qubit 3.0 fluorometer, sized on a Bioanalyzer 2100, and re-quantified with the KAPA Library Quantification kit. Every immunoSEQ 96-well plate was sequenced on a dedicated single-read 150-cycle Illumina NextSeq 550 flow cell. The authors' analysis ran thus. Because the immunoSEQ output included only junctional sequences and no quality scores, the filtering could not be the same as the filtering used for full-length reads. To assign V/J genes and CDR3, sequences were annotated using PyIR, a Python wrapper for IgBLAST v1.9, with IMGT germline references. Reads with weak V/J assignments (E-value above 1e-6), missing CDR3, stop codons, out-of-frame junctions, or ambiguous translated residues were removed. V3J clonotypes were defined by identical inferred V gene, J gene, and CDR3 amino acid sequence. The percentage overlap between two repertoires was calculated by dividing the number of shared unique clonotypes by the size of the smaller repertoire. RTK rarefaction, the Chao1 estimator, and Recon v2.1 estimates of unobserved clonotypes were used to assess repertoire richness. OLGA was used to compute generation probabilities for all TCRbeta clonotypes that the gDNA method yielded from a few donors. TCRdb holds this immuneACCESS table with in-frame rearrangements only. Some clones are missing; in checked studies, unresolved V genes explain under half, and the rest has no known cause. Clone size and V and J calls were adopted from that table, with D and trimming inferred from the DNA. The sample table holds 1.5 million to 2.5 million clones, of which about 94% were seen once. The ten most abundant clones make up more than 0.9% of the sample.

This sample was taken from a study of shared clonotypes between healthy human individuals (TCRdb year 2020). Turning to the overall study: The cohort included three men and a couple of women between 18 and 49 years of age. For each donor, CD4 naive and CD4 memory were each run on three plates, CD8 naive on two plates, and CD8 memory on one plate. Between about 0.94 and 10 billion PBMCs per donor were obtained by leukapheresis. The study deeply sequenced blood TCR repertoires of about 5 healthy adults to estimate repertoire size and the extent of clonotype sharing between individuals. To increase sequencing depth and limit assay-specific biases, different laboratories used diverse techniques to prepare libraries and sequence TCR repertoires.

CD8 naive samples were CD45RO-negative cells positively selected for CCR7, giving a CD45RA+CCR7+ population that excluded TemRA cells. The donors were healthy, HIV-negative adults who had no recently reported acute infections or vaccinations. Every donor was a Caucasian adult residing in Nashville, Tennessee, USA. Blood was obtained by leukapheresis, after which PBMCs were separated by Ficoll-Histopaque density gradient centrifugation and cryopreserved in liquid nitrogen vapor phase. Analytical flow cytometry was used to check the purity and quantity of every magnetically sorted T cell population. Genomic DNA was isolated from each sorted fraction and quantified by UV absorbance on a Nanodrop 2000c. The CDR3 spans 16 residues, from the cysteine through the phenylalanine. This entry keeps only the CDR3 DNA: 48 bases, framed from base 1. For CDR1 and CDR2, the germline V gene (reference sequence) lists MNHNY and SVGAGI. Trimming costs V 1 base and J 2 bases, and their ends lie 12 bases apart.

What the authors observed across the whole study: Estimated clonotype richness was generally larger for naive than for memory subsets. Even with the large sequencing depth, rarefaction of the sorted-subset datasets indicated that sequencing was incomplete. Because the study included only a small number of donors, the genetic and exposure-history diversity represented was limited. Sampling was restricted to blood, and TCR repertoires in tissue are likely to differ from TCR repertoires in blood. Based on pairwise subsampling, the degree of clonotype sharing among donors was expected to be affected by sequencing depth. Clonotypes shared by all four sorted-subset donors showed higher generation probabilities than non-shared clonotypes. Sharing across several donors was observed for roughly 5.4% of naive CD4, 3% to 3.5% of naive CD8, 2% to 2.5% of memory CD4, and over 0.3% of memory CD8 clonotypes.

This clonotype was obtained from a man aged 18 to 29 in good health. Recombination linked TRBV6-6 to TRBJ1-5, with a tentative D gene TRBD1 over 6 matching bases. The sequencing input was naive CD8+ T cells sorted from blood. The cell subset or site label, read with the paper, signifies: CD45RA+CCR7+. The sequenced DNA is TGTGCCAGCAGTTACTTTAACAGGGTGGGCAATCAGCCCCAGCATTTT. Its amino acids are CASSYFNRVGNQPQHF.